These 5 T cell receptor beta chains originate from one sample sequenced in a study of T-cell reconstitution after alpha-beta-depleted transplantation in children. Unique molecular identifiers were used to barcode this TCRbeta library. TCRdb ran MiXCR on the PCR reads and lists one entry per CDR3 protein. The profile shows around 680,000 distinct CDR3 sequences, about 15% of them singletons. The input for sequencing was PBMCs from the stem cell graft donor, taken from the stem cell graft. The receptors shown here come from a human donor who donated a stem cell graft to a child with acute myeloid leukemia.

This clonotype was seen a few times. The chain uses TRBV21-1 and TRBJ1-2; the tabulated D call, TRBD1, remains unverified against the DNA. TRBV21-1 is a pseudogene segment. This CDR3 contains 14 residues. CDR3 amino acids: CASSPLDSNYGYTF. The CDR3, as DNA: TGTGCCAGCAGCCCCCTGGACAGTAACTATGGCTACACCTTC.

This chain connects TRBV11-1 to TRBJ1-2; 7 bases map to TRBD1. The CDR3 has 19 amino acids. Losses at the gene ends were 6 bases for V and 1 base for J; bases not matched to a gene: 20. The germline V gene encodes CDR1 SGHAT and CDR2 FQDESV (reference sequence). The DNA for the CDR3 is TGTGCCAGCAGATCTACCGGGACAGAGACCGTTGAAGATAACTATGGCTACACCTTC. Protein sequence: CASRSTGTETVEDNYGYTF.

The J gene is TRBJ1-3, the V gene TRBV5-1; D ambiguous. With 4 bases removed from V and 1 base from J, the gap between germline ends came to 9 bases. Germline V gene lookup returns CDR1 SGHRS and CDR2 YFSETQ. The CDR3 length is 14 residues. The CDR3 spells CASSPYGSGNTIYF. The CDR3 nucleotides are TGCGCCAGCAGCCCTTACGGGTCTGGAAACACCATATATTTT.

This clonotype was counted ten times or more. The chain combines TRBV29-1 with TRBJ1-4; tentative D call: TRBD1 (6 bases). Trimming shortened V by 3 bases and J by 13 bases, and 12 bases separated the two germline ends. CDR1 is SQVTM and CDR2 is ANQGSEA in the germline V gene. This CDR3 is built from 11 residues. The CDR3, as DNA: TGCAGCGTTGATGGGGGGCAGGGACTGTTTTTT. Encoded protein: CSVDGGQGLFF.

In its sample, this clonotype was seen many times. The chain is built from TRBV24-1 and TRBJ1-2; a possible D gene is TRBD1 (5 bases). The V end was cut by 2 bases, the J end by 4 bases, with 13 bases between. The CDR3 is 15 residues long. Germline loops: CDR1 KGHDR, CDR2 SFDVKD. CDR3 bases: TGTGCCACCAGTGATTCGGGACCGAAGCTCTATGGCTACACCTTC. Translating it yields CATSDSGPKLYGYTF.